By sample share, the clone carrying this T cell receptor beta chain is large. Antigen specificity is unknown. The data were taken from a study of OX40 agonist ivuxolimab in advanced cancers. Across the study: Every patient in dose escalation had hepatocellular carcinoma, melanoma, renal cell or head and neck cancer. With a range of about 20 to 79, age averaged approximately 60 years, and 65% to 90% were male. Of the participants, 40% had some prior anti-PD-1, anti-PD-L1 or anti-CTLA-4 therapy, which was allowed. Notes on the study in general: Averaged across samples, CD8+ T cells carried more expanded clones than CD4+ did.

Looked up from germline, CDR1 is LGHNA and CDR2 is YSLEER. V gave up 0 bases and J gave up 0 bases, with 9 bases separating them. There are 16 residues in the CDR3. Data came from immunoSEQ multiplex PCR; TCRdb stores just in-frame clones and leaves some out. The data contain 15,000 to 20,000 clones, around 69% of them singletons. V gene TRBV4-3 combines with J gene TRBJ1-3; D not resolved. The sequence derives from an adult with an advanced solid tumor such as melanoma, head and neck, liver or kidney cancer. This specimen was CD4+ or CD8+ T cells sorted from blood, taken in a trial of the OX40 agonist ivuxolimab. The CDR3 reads CASSQDRVNSGNTIYF. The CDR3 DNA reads TGCGCCAGCAGCCAAGATCGGGTGAACTCTGGAAACACCATATATTTT.